This T cell receptor (beta chain) originates from a study of OX40 agonist ivuxolimab in advanced cancers. Overall study: Those enrolled were about 82% male, with a mean age of approximately 60 years and ages from roughly 20 to 85. Findings of the study overall: The investigators did not determine what antigen specificity the expanded peripheral T cells had.

Notes on this clone: No antigen is known for it.

Here immunoSEQ multiplex PCR was the method, and the copy in TCRdb shows in-frame clones only, minus some. This sample has some 42,000 clones; about 86% occur once, and the top ten carry 21%. Germline CDR1 is GTSNPN and CDR2 is SVGIG (reference sequence). CDR3 length: 16 residues. The V segment lost 2 bases and the J segment 4 bases; nucleotides outside the gene matches: 7. If patients had autoimmune disease history or systemic immunosuppression, they were excluded. The receptor comes from an adult with an advanced solid tumor such as melanoma, head and neck, liver or kidney cancer. V gene TRBV30 combines with J gene TRBJ2-5, with 13 bases that match TRBD2. The source material was CD4+ or CD8+ T cells sorted from blood, sampled in a trial of the OX40 agonist ivuxolimab. The CDR3 region is CAWSPKTSGGLETQYF. The CDR3 coding sequence is TGTGCCTGGAGTCCTAAGACTAGCGGGGGGTTAGAGACCCAGTACTTC.